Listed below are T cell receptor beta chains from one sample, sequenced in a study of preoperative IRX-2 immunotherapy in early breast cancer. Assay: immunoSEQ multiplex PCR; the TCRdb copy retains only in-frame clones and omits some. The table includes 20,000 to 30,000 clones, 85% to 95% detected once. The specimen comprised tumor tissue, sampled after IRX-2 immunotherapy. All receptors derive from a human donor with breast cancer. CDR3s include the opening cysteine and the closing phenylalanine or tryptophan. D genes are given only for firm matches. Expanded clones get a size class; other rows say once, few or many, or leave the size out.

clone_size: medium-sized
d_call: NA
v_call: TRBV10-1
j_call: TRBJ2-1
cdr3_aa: CASSESWVLNEQFF
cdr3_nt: TGCGCCAGCAGTGAGTCGTGGGTCTTGAATGAGCAGTTCTTC

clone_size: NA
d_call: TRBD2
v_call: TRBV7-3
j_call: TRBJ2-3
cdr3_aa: CASSRTLAGTDTQYF
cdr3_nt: TGTGCCAGCAGCCGAACACTAGCGGGGACAGATACGCAGTATTTT

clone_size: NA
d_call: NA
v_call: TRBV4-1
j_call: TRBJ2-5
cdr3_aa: CASSQVGGRGRTQYF
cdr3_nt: TGCGCCAGCAGCCAAGTCGGGGGCAGGGGGAGGACCCAGTACTTC

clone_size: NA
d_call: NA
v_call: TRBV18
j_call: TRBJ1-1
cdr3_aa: CASSPIGSGHRTEAFF
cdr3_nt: TGTGCCAGCTCACCAATTGGTTCGGGACATCGGACTGAAGCTTTCTTT

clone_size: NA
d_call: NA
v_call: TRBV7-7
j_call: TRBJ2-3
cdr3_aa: CASSTRQTDTQYF
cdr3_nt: TGTGCTAGCAGCACCCGGCAAACAGATACGCAGTATTTT

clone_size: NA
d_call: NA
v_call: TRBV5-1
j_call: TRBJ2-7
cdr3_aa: CASRGEARRYEQYF
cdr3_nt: TGCGCCAGCAGGGGGGAAGCTCGGCGCTACGAGCAGTACTTC

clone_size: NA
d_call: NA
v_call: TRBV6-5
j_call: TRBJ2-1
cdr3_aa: CASSYSFSSYNEQFF
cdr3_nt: TGTGCCAGCAGTTACTCTTTTAGCAGCTACAATGAGCAGTTCTTC

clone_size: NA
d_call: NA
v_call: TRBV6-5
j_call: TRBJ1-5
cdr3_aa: CASRWTVNQPQHF
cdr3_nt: TGTGCCAGCAGATGGACAGTCAATCAGCCCCAGCATTTT

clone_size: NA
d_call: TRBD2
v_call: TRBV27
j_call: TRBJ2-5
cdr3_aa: CASSPGLAGERETQYF
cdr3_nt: TGTGCCAGCAGCCCTGGACTAGCGGGAGAAAGAGAGACCCAGTACTTC

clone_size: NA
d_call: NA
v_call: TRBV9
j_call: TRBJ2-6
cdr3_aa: CASSGRGPFGAGANVLTF
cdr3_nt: NA

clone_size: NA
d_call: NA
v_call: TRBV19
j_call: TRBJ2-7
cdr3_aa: CASSIEPYEQYF
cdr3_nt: TGTGCCAGTAGTATAGAACCTTACGAGCAGTACTTC

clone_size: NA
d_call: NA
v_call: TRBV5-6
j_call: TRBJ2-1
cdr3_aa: CASSLLGRSSYNEQFF
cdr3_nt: TGTGCCAGCAGCTTGCTAGGAAGGAGCTCCTACAATGAGCAGTTCTTC

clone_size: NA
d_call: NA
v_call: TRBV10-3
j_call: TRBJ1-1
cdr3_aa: CAISESGRNTEAFF
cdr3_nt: TGTGCCATCAGTGAGTCGGGGCGGAACACTGAAGCTTTCTTT

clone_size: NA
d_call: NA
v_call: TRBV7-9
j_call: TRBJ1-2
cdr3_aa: CASSLTGMGYTF
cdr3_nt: TGTGCCAGCAGCTTAACAGGGATGGGCTACACCTTC

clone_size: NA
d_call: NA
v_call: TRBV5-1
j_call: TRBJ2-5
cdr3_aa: CASSITGETQYF
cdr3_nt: TGCGCCAGCAGCATAACCGGGGAGACCCAGTACTTC

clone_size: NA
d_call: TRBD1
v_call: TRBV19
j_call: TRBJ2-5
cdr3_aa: CASSIHRGRGETQYF
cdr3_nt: TGTGCCAGTAGTATTCACAGGGGGCGCGGGGAGACCCAGTACTTC

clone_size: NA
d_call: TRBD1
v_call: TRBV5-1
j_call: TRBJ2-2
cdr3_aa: CASSERTGSVGGELFF
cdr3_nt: TGCGCCAGCAGCGAGAGGACAGGGTCGGTGGGCGGGGAGCTGTTTTTT

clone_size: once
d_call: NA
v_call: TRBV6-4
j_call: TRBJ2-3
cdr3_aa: CASSDLDTQYF
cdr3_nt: TGTGCCAGCAGTGATTTAGATACGCAGTATTTT

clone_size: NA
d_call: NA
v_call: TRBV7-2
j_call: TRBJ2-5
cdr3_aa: CASSLGDFRTQYF
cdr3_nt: TGTGCCAGCAGCTTAGGGGACTTTCGGACCCAGTACTTC

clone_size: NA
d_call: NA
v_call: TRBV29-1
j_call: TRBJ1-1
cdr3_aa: CSVPGSEVGSMNTEAFF
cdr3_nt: TGCAGCGTTCCGGGATCGGAAGTCGGCTCCATGAACACTGAAGCTTTCTTT

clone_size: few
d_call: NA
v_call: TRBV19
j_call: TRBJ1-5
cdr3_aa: CASSGGQPQHF
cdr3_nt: TGTGCCAGTAGTGGGGGACAGCCCCAGCATTTT

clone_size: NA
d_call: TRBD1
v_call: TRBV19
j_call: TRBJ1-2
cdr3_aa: CASTATPQGTYGYTF
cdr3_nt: TGTGCCAGTACCGCAACCCCACAGGGGACTTATGGCTACACCTTC

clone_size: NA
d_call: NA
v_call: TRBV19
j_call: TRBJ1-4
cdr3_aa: CASSPGGGEKLFF
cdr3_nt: TGTGCCAGTAGCCCCGGGGGGGGTGAAAAACTGTTTTTT

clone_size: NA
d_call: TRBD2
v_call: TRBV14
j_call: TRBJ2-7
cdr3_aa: CASQTSGSWNEQYF
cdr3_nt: TGTGCCAGCCAAACTAGCGGGAGCTGGAACGAGCAGTACTTC

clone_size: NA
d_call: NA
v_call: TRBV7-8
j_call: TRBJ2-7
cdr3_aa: CASSLAGSTYEQYF
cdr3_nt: TGTGCCAGCAGCTTAGCCGGGTCCACCTACGAGCAGTACTTC

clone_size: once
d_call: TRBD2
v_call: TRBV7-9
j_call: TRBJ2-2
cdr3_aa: CASSDPTSQGGELFF
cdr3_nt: TGTGCCAGCAGCGACCCGACTAGCCAAGGCGGGGAGCTGTTTTTT

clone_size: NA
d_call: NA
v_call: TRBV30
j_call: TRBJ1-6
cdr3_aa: CAWGPGRSPLHF
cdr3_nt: TGTGCCTGGGGGCCGGGTCGGTCACCCCTCCACTTT

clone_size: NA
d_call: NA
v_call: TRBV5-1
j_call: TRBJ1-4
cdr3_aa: CASSVQGYEKLFF
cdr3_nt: TGCGCCAGCAGCGTACAGGGCTATGAAAAACTGTTTTTT

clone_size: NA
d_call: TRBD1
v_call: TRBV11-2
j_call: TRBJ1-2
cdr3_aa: CASSGRTGGLVYGYTF
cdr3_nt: TGTGCCAGCAGCGGACGGACAGGGGGCCTGGTCTATGGCTACACCTTC

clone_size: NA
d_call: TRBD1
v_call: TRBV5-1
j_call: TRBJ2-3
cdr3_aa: CASSLGTVTDTQYF
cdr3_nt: TGCGCCAGCAGCTTAGGGACAGTCACAGATACGCAGTATTTT

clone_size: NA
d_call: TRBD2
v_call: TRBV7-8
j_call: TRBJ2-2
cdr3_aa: CATRGLAGATGELFF
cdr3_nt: TGTGCCACCAGAGGACTAGCGGGAGCAACCGGGGAGCTGTTTTTT

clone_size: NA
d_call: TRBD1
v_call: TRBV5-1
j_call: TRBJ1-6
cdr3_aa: CASSLDRGNSPLHF
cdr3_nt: TGCGCCAGCAGCTTGGACAGGGGTAATTCACCCCTCCACTTT

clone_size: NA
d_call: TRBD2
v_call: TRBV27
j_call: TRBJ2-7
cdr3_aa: CASSSTSGSYEQYF
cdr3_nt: TGTGCCAGCAGCTCGACTAGCGGGAGCTACGAGCAGTACTTC

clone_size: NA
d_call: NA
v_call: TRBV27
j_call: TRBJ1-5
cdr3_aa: CASSSNDGNQPQHF
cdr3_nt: TGTGCCAGCAGTTCGAACGATGGAAATCAGCCCCAGCATTTT

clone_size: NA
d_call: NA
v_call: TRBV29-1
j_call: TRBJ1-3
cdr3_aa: CSVADVSGNTIYF
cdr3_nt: TGCAGCGTTGCAGATGTCTCTGGAAACACCATATATTTT

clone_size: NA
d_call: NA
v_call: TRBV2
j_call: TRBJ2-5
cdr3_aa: CASSEYKETQYF
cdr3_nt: TGTGCCAGCAGTGAATATAAAGAGACCCAGTACTTC

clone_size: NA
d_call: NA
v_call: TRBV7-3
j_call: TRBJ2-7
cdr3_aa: CASSLNGGSFYEQYF
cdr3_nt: TGTGCCAGCAGCTTAAACGGCGGATCATTCTACGAGCAGTACTTC

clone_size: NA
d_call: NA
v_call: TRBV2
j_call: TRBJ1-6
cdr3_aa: CASGTTPLHF
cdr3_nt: TGTGCCAGCGGAACCACACCCCTCCACTTT

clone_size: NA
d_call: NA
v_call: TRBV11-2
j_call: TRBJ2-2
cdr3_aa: CASSRTTNTGELFF
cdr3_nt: TGTGCCAGCAGCCGCACCACGAACACCGGGGAGCTGTTTTTT

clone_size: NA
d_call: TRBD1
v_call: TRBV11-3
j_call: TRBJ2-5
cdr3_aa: CASSDPDRAQETQYF
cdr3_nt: TGTGCCAGCAGCGATCCGGACAGGGCACAAGAGACCCAGTACTTC

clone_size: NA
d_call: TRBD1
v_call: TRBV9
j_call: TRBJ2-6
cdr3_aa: CASSVSGTGALSGANVLTF
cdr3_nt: TGTGCCAGCAGCGTCTCCGGGACAGGTGCCCTCTCTGGGGCCAACGTCCTGACTTTC

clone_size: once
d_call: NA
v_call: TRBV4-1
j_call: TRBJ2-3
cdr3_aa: CASSHLGRDRRTDTQYF
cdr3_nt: TGCGCCAGCAGCCACCTGGGGCGGGACAGACGCACAGATACGCAGTATTTT

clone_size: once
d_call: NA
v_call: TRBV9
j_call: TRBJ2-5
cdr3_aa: CASSGRNQETQYF
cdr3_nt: TGTGCCAGCAGCGGCCGAAACCAAGAGACCCAGTACTTC

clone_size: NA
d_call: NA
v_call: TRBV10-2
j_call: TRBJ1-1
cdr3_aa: CATRGGDRDTEAFF
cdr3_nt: TGCGCCACCCGGGGGGGGGATAGAGACACTGAAGCTTTCTTT

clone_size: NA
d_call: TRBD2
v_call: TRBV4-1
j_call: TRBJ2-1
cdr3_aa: CASSQREVAGGYNEQFF
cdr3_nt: TGCGCCAGCAGCCAACGAGAGGTAGCGGGAGGTTACAATGAGCAGTTCTTC

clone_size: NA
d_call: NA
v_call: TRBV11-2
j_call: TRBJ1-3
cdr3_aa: CASSLVVGAAGNTIYF
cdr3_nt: TGTGCCAGCAGCTTAGTAGTAGGGGCAGCTGGAAACACCATATATTTT

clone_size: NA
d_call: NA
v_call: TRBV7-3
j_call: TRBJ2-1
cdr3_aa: CASSSRLGGGRRNEQFF
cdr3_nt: TGTGCCAGCAGCTCTAGACTTGGGGGGGGGCGAAGGAATGAGCAGTTCTTC